Listed below are T cell receptor beta chains from one sample, sequenced in a study of glioma-infiltrating T cells after dendritic cell vaccination. Measured with immunoSEQ multiplex PCR; TCRdb has only the in-frame clones, and not every one. The sample yields more than 95,000 clones, 90% seen once. The sample in question was blood, obtained after dendritic cell vaccination. The receptors come from a human donor with glioblastoma. Each CDR3 is given with its conserved first and last residue. D genes are given only for firm matches. The size field is filled for only some rows; it gives once, few, many or a size class.

>-|TRBV29-1|TRBJ2-5|-
CSVESSGKYQETQYF
TGCAGCGTTGAATCCAGCGGAAAGTACCAAGAGACCCAGTACTTC
>-|TRBV11-2|TRBJ1-1|-
CASSLAPYMNTEAFF
TGTGCCAGCAGCTTAGCCCCGTATATGAACACTGAAGCTTTCTTT
>-|TRBV6-5|TRBJ1-2|TRBD1
CASSSATGFPGYTF
TGTGCCAGCAGTTCCGCGACAGGGTTTCCTGGCTACACCTTC
>once|TRBV30|TRBJ1-2|-
CAWSREGHYGYTF
TGTGCCTGGAGTCGGGAGGGGCACTATGGCTACACCTTC
>-|TRBV30|TRBJ1-4|-
CAWSTPGGASKKLFF
TGTGCCTGGAGTACCCCCGGAGGGGCTTCGAAAAAACTGTTTTTT
>few|TRBV10-2|TRBJ2-3|-
CASKRTEDTDTQYF
TGCGCCAGCAAACGTACCGAGGACACAGATACGCAGTATTTT
>once|TRBV18|TRBJ2-2|-
CASSPVNANTGELFF
TGTGCCAGCTCACCAGTTAATGCGAACACCGGGGAGCTGTTTTTT
>once|TRBV5-4|TRBJ1-1|TRBD1
CASSLEAAGGMNTEAFF
TGTGCCAGCAGCTTGGAGGCGGCAGGGGGTATGAACACTGAAGCTTTCTTT
>-|TRBV5-5|TRBJ2-2|-
CASSVGWHRNTGELFF
TGTGCCAGCAGCGTGGGCTGGCACCGTAACACCGGGGAGCTGTTTTTT
>-|TRBV5-4|TRBJ1-1|-
CASSFVGRAEAFF
TGTGCCAGCAGCTTCGTCGGGCGGGCTGAAGCTTTCTTT
>-|TRBV5-1|TRBJ1-2|-
CASSSTENYGYTF
TGCGCCAGCAGCTCTACAGAGAACTATGGCTACACCTTC
>-|TRBV6-1|TRBJ1-6|-
CASSVGGNSPLHF
TGTGCCAGCAGTGTAGGGGGAAATTCCCCCCTCCACTTT
>-|TRBV2|TRBJ1-1|-
CASNSGRYTEAFF
TGTGCCAGCAACAGTGGGAGGTACACTGAAGCTTTCTTT
>-|TRBV15|TRBJ1-1|-
CATSRPLGVGTEAFF
TGTGCCACCAGCAGACCTCTAGGGGTTGGCACTGAAGCTTTCTTT
>-|TRBV28|TRBJ2-3|TRBD1
CASSDGTGFDTQYF
TGTGCCAGCAGTGACGGGACAGGGTTCGATACGCAGTATTTT
>-|TRBV27|TRBJ2-2|-
CASSLTSGELFF
TGTGCCAGCAGTTTAACTAGCGGGGAGCTGTTTTTT
>-|TRBV18|TRBJ1-2|-
CASSPSPGGFDGYTF
TGTGCCAGCTCACCCTCCCCGGGGGGTTTCGATGGCTACACCTTC
>-|TRBV11-3|TRBJ2-2|TRBD2
CASSSVAGLVGELFF
TGTGCCAGCAGCTCCGTAGCGGGTTTGGTCGGGGAGCTGTTTTTT
>-|TRBV5-1|TRBJ2-1|TRBD2
CASRTSGATYNEQFF
TGCGCCAGCCGGACTAGCGGGGCCACCTACAATGAGCAGTTCTTC
>-|TRBV2|TRBJ2-3|TRBD2
CASSGIAGITDTQYF
TGTGCCAGCAGTGGAATAGCGGGGATCACAGATACGCAGTATTTT
>-|TRBV7-2|TRBJ2-7|-
CASSFGPDYEQYF
TGTGCCAGCAGCTTTGGGCCCGACTACGAGCAGTACTTC
>once|TRBV5-6|TRBJ2-2|-
CASSLRQGIGELFF
TGTGCCAGCAGCTTGCGCCAGGGCATCGGGGAGCTGTTTTTT
>-|TRBV5-1|TRBJ2-2|-
CASSLYGTSNTGELFF
TGCGCCAGCAGCTTGTACGGGACATCGAACACCGGGGAGCTGTTTTTT
>-|TRBV9|TRBJ2-5|-
CASSVEWRGRETQYF
TGTGCCAGCAGCGTAGAATGGCGGGGGCGAGAGACCCAGTACTTC
>-|TRBV25-1|TRBJ2-1|-
CASSGDSLGEQFF
TGTGCCAGCAGTGGGGACTCCTTAGGTGAGCAGTTCTTC
>-|TRBV30|TRBJ1-6|TRBD1
CAWSRGGSNSPLHF
TGTGCCTGGAGTCGAGGGGGCTCTAATTCACCCCTCCACTTT
>-|TRBV18|TRBJ1-5|-
CASSPGESQPQHF
TGTGCCAGCTCACCAGGGGAGAGTCAGCCCCAGCATTTT
>-|TRBV5-1|TRBJ2-3|-
CASSRTGTFSTGTQYF
TGCGCCAGCAGCCGGACCGGGACTTTTAGCACAGGTACGCAGTATTTT
>-|TRBV6-1|TRBJ2-1|TRBD1
CASRSTGTGEFF
TGTGCCAGCAGATCAACCGGGACAGGGGAGTTCTTC
>-|TRBV5-1|TRBJ2-5|TRBD2
CASSLAGGDETQYF
TGCGCCAGCAGCTTGGCGGGGGGGGACGAGACCCAGTACTTC
>-|TRBV30|TRBJ2-1|-
CAWSEQVPAQFF
TGTGCCTGGAGCGAACAAGTCCCCGCGCAGTTCTTC
>-|TRBV10-2|TRBJ2-5|TRBD2
CASSAGTSGDQETQYF
TGCGCCAGCAGTGCCGGGACTAGCGGGGACCAAGAGACCCAGTACTTC
>-|TRBV2|TRBJ2-1|TRBD2
CASKERESYNEQFF
TGTGCCAGCAAGGAGCGGGAGTCCTACAATGAGCAGTTCTTC
>-|TRBV15|TRBJ2-1|TRBD2
CATSRRTSGGANEQFF
TGTGCCACCAGCAGGCGCACTAGCGGGGGGGCGAATGAGCAGTTCTTC
>-|TRBV28|TRBJ2-5|TRBD1
CASRDRGVLKETQYF
TGTGCCAGCCGGGACAGGGGCGTCTTAAAAGAGACCCAGTACTTC
>-|TRBV7-2|TRBJ1-6|TRBD1
CASSQGAVGPLHF
TGTGCCAGCAGCCAGGGGGCGGTAGGACCCCTCCACTTT
>-|TRBV7-9|TRBJ2-1|-
CASSSFGGNRGEQFF
TGTGCCAGCAGCTCTTTCGGCGGGAACAGGGGTGAGCAGTTCTTC
>-|TRBV7-2|TRBJ1-1|-
CASSSTGRRTEAFF
TGTGCCAGCAGCTCTACAGGGCGTCGCACTGAAGCTTTCTTT
>-|TRBV5-4|TRBJ1-6|TRBD1
CASSLSNDRGNSPLHF
TGTGCCAGCAGCTTGTCAAACGACAGGGGAAATTCACCCCTCCACTTT
>-|TRBV7-3|TRBJ1-2|TRBD1
CASSLTGQGNYGYTF
TGTGCCAGCAGCTTAACCGGACAGGGGAATTATGGCTACACCTTC
>-|TRBV5-6|TRBJ1-2|TRBD1
CASSRTGNYGYTF
TGTGCCAGCAGCCGGACAGGGAACTATGGCTACACCTTC
>-|TRBV4-1|TRBJ1-2|-
CASSQGGPGTDYNYGYTF
TGCGCCAGCAGCCAGGGGGGTCCCGGGACCGATTATAACTATGGCTACACCTTC
>-|TRBV4-1|TRBJ2-3|-
CASSQGATFPRQYF
TGCGCCAGCAGCCAGGGGGCCACCTTTCCCAGGCAGTATTTT
>-|TRBV5-8|TRBJ2-6|-
CASSLGRDSGANVLTF
TGTGCCAGCAGCTTGGGTCGGGACTCTGGGGCCAACGTCCTGACTTTC
>once|TRBV2|TRBJ2-3|TRBD1
CASRGTGGADTQYF
TGTGCCAGCAGGGGGACAGGGGGCGCAGATACGCAGTATTTT
>-|TRBV7-2|TRBJ2-2|-
CASSSSLGGELFF
TGTGCCAGCAGCTCGAGTCTCGGGGGGGAGCTGTTTTTT
>-|TRBV29-1|TRBJ2-3|-
CSVVGARWEDTQYF
TGCAGCGTTGTGGGGGCGCGTTGGGAAGATACGCAGTATTTT
>-|TRBV7-3|TRBJ2-2|-
CASSLPAGELFF
TGTGCCAGCAGCTTACCTGCCGGGGAGCTGTTTTTT
>-|TRBV5-1|TRBJ2-7|TRBD1
CASSSTQGAHEQYF
TGCGCCAGCAGCTCGACACAGGGGGCGCACGAGCAGTACTTC
>-|TRBV5-1|TRBJ2-2|TRBD2
CASSNPGTSGGNTGELFF
TGCGCCAGCAGCAACCCAGGGACTAGCGGGGGGAACACCGGGGAGCTGTTTTTT